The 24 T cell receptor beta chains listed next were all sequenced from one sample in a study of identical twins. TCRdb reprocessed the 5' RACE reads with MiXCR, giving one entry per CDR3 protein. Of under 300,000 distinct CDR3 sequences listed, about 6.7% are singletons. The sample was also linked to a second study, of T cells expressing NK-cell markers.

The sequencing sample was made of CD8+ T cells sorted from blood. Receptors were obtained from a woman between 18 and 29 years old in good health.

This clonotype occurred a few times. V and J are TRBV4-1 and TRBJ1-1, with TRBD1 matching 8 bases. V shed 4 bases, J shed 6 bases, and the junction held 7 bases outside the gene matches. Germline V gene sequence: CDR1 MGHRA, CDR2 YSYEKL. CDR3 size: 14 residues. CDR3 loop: CASSRNRGDPEAFF. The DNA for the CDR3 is TGCGCCAGCAGCCGAAACAGGGGGGACCCTGAAGCTTTCTTT.

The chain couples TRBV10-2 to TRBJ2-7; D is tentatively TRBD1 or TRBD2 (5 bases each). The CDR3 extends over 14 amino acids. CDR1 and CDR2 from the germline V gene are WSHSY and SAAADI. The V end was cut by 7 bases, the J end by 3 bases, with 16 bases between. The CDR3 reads CASMGVKTDYEQYF. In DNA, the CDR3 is TGCGCCAGCATGGGGGTTAAGACAGACTACGAGCAGTACTTC.

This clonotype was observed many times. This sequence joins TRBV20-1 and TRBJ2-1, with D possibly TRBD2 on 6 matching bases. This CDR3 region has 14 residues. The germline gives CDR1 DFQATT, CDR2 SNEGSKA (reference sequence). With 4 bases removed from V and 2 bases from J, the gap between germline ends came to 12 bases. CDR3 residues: CSATGVVAYNEQFF. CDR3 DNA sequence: TGCAGTGCTACGGGGGTTGTGGCCTACAATGAGCAGTTCTTC.

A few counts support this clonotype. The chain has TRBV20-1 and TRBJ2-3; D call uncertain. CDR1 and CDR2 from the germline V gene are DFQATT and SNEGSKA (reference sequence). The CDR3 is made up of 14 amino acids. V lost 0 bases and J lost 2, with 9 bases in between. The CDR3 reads CSARDVITTDTQYF. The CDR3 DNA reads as TGCAGTGCTAGAGATGTGATTACCACAGATACGCAGTATTTT.

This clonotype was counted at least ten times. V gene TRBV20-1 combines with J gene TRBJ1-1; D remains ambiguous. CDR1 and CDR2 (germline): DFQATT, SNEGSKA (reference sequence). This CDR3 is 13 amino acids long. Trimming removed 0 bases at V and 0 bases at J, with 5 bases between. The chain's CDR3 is CSARDMVNTEAFF. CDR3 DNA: TGCAGTGCTAGAGATATGGTGAACACTGAAGCTTTCTTT.

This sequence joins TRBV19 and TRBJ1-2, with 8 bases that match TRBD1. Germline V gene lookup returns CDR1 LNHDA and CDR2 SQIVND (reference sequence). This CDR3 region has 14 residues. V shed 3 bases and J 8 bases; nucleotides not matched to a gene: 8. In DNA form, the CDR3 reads TGTGCCAGTAGTATGCACCGGACAGGGCGAGGCTACACCTTC. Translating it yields CASSMHRTGRGYTF.

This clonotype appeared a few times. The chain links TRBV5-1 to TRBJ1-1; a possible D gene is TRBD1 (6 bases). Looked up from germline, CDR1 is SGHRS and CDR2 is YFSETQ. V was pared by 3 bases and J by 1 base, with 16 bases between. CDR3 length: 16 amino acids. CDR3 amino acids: CASSSPNEGGNTEAFF. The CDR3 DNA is TGCGCCAGCAGCTCCCCGAACGAGGGGGGGAACACTGAAGCTTTCTTT.

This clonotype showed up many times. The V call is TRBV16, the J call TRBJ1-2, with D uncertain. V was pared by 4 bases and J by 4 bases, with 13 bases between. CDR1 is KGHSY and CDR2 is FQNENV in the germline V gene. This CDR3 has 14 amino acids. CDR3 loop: CASSPAPMVYGYTF. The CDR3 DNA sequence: TGTGCCAGCAGCCCTGCCCCCATGGTCTATGGCTACACCTTC.

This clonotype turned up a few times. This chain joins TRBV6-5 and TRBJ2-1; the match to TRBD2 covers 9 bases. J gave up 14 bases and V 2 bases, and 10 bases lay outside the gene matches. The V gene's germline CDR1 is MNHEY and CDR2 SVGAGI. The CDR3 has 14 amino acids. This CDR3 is CASSYIVRLAEKFF. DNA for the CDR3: TGTGCCAGCAGTTACATCGTGAGACTAGCGGAGAAGTTCTTC.

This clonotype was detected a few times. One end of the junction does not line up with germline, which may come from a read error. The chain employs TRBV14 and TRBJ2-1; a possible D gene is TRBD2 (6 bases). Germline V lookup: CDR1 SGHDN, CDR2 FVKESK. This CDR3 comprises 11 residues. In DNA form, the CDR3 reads TGTGCCAGCAGCCAAGGAACGGGAGCTATCTTC. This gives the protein CASSQGTGAIF. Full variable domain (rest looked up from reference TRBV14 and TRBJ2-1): EAGVTQFPSHSVIEKGQTVTLRCDPISGHDNLYWYRRVMGKEIKFLLHFVKESKQDESGMPNNRFLAERTGGTYSTLKVQPAELEDSGVYFCASSQGTGAIFGPGTRLTVL.

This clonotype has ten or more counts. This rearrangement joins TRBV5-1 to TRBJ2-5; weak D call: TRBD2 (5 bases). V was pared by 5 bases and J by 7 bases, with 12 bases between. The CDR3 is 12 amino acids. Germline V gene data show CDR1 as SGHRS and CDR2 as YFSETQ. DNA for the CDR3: TGCGCCAGCAGGGGAGCCGGTGGGACCCAGTACTTC. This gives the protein CASRGAGGTQYF.

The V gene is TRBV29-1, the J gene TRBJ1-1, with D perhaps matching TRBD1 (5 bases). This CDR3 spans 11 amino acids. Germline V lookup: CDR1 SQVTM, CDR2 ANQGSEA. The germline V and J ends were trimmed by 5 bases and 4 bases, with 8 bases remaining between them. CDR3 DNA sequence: TGCAGCGTTCAGGGCCGCACTGAAGCTTTCTTT. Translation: CSVQGRTEAFF.

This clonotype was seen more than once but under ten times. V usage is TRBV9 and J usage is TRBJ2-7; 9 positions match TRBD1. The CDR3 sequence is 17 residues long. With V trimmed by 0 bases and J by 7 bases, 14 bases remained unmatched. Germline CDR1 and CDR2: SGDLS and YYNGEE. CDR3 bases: TGTGCCAGCAGCGTAGGGGACAGGGATACCCCCCATGGGGAGCAGTACTTC. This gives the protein CASSVGDRDTPHGEQYF.

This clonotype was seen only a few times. The CDR3 DNA sequence: TGTGCCAGCAGCCAAGGCGGGACAGGGGTCTACGAGCAGTACTTC. This gives the protein CASSQGGTGVYEQYF. The chain recombines TRBV3-1 with TRBJ2-7, with 10 positions matching TRBD1. Germline-derived CDR1 and CDR2 are LGHDT and YNNKEL (reference sequence). The ends lost 1 base at V and 3 bases at J; junction bases unmatched: 3. The CDR3 is made up of 15 amino acids.

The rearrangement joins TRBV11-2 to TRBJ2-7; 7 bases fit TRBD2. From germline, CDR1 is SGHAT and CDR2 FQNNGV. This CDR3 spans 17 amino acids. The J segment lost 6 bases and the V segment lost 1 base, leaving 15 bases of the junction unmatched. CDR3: CASSLGLPGGRACEQYF. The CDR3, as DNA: TGTGCCAGCAGCTTAGGCTTACCGGGGGGACGGGCTTGCGAGCAGTACTTC. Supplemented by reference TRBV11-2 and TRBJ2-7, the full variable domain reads EAGVAQSPRYKIIEKRQSVAFWCNPISGHATLYWYQQILGQGPKLLIQFQNNGVVDDSQLPKDRFSAERLKGVDSTLKIQPAKLEDSAVYLCASSLGLPGGRACEQYFGPGTRLTVT.

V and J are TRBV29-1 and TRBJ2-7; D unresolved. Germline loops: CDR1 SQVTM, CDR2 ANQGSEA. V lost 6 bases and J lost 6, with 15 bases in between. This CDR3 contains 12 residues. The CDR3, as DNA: TGCAGCGTCGAGATGACCGGGCGCGAGCAGTACTTC. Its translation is CSVEMTGREQYF.

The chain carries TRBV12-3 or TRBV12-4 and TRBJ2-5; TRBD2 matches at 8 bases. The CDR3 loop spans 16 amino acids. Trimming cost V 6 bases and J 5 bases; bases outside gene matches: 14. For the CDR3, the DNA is TGTGCCAGCAGCTCCTCAATCGGGGGGGGAGGCGAGACCCAGTACTTC. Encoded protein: CASSSSIGGGGETQYF.

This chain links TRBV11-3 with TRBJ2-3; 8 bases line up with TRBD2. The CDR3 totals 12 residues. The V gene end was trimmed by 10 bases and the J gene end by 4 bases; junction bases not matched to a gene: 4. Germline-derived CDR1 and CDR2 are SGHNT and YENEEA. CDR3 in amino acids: CATRGGPDTQYF. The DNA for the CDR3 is TGTGCCACCCGGGGGGGCCCAGATACGCAGTATTTT.

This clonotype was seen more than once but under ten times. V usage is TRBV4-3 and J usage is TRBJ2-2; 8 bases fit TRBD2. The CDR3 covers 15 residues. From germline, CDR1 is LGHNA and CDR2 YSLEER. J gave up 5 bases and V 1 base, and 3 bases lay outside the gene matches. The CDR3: CASSQGASGTGELFF. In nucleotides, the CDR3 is TGCGCCAGCAGCCAAGGGGCTAGCGGGACCGGGGAGCTGTTTTTT.

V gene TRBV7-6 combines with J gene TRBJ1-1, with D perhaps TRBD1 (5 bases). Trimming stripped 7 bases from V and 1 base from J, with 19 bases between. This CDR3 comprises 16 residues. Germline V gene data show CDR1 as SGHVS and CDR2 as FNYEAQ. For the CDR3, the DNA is TGTGCCAGCATCCCCGAGGGATCGGGGGAGAACACTGAAGCTTTCTTT. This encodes CASIPEGSGENTEAFF. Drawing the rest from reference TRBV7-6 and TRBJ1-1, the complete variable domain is GAGVSQSPRYKVTKRGQDVALRCDPISGHVSLYWYRQALGQGPEFLTYFNYEAQQDKSGLPNDRFSAERPEGSISTLTIQRTEQRDSAMYRCASIPEGSGENTEAFFGQGTRLTVV.

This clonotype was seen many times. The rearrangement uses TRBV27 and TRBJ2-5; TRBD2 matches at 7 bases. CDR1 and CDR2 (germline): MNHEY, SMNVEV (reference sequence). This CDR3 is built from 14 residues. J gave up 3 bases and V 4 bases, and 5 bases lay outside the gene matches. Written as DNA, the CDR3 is TGTGCCAGCAGTTCTCTGGCGGGGGAAGAGACCCAGTACTTC. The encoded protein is CASSSLAGEETQYF.

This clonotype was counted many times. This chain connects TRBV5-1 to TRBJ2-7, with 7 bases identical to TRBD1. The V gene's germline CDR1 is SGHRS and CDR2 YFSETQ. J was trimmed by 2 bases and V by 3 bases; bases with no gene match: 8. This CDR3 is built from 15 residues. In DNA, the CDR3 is TGCGCCAGCAGCTCGCACCGGGACAGAGCCTACGAGCAGTACTTC. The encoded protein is CASSSHRDRAYEQYF.

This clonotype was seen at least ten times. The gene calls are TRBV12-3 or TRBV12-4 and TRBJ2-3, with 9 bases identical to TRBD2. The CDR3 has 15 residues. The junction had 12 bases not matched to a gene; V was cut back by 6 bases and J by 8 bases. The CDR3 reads CASSRELAGYVTQYF. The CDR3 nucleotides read TGTGCCAGCAGCCGGGAGCTAGCGGGGTATGTTACGCAGTATTTT.

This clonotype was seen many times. The DNA for the CDR3 is TGTGCCAGCAGCTTAAATTTGGACCCCGGAGTTAATGAGCAGTTCTTC. Its translation is CASSLNLDPGVNEQFF. The V and J genes are TRBV7-2 and TRBJ2-1; D unresolved. The CDR3 sequence is 16 residues long. V lost 2 bases and J 7 bases, leaving 18 bases between the germline ends. Looked up from germline, CDR1 is SGHTA and CDR2 is FQGNSA.